The entry that follows covers one T cell receptor beta chain sequence. What it binds is not known. Nonspecific anti-CD3/anti-CD28 bead stimulation represents the broad CD4+ T cell repertoire. CD4+ T cells upregulating both CD40 ligand and CD69 were sorted as responding cells. For at least 4 years, plasma HIV-1 RNA was undetectable (<50 copies/mL). The immunoSEQ assay was version 4, run in survey mode. Genomic DNA was diluted to around 10 ng/uL, up to roughly 1 ug per sample. Using immunoSEQ multiplex PCR, the repertoire was profiled, and TCRdb retains in-frame clones only, with some absent. Of roughly 41,000 clones listed, about 91% are singletons. The CDR3 loop spans 14 amino acids. Deletions cut 4 bases from V and 2 bases from J, with 9 bases between. CDR1 and CDR2 (germline): SGHRS, YFSETQ. The sample originates from a study of persistence of HIV-infected CD4 T cells. Findings and caveats of the study: CMV- and Gag-responding cells had lower TCRbeta richness than CD3/CD28-responding cells. Degenerate expanded CDR3beta sequences were enriched among CMV- and Gag-responding cells.

The sequence came from an adult man with HIV who was CMV-seropositive. The sample here was CD4+ T cells sorted from PBMCs after approximately 19-hour stimulation, taken from a patient who received antiretroviral therapy. The chain has TRBV5-1 and TRBJ1-4, with a weak D call TRBD1 (5 bases). The CDR3 nucleotides read TGCGCCAGCAGCGAGAAGGGGACTAATGAAAAACTGTTTTTT. As protein: CASSEKGTNEKLFF.